The following is a TCR beta chain sequence with its context. Its antigen is still unknown. The investigators amplified TCR beta CDR3 regions from RNA transcripts. The HTBI primer set was used in a first-round RT-PCR of the TCR CDR3. TCRdb itself ran the multiplex PCR reads through MiXCR, one entry per CDR3 protein. The table lists fewer than 650,000 distinct CDR3 sequences, 35% to 50% of them singletons. The sample originates from a study of T cells in Graves' hyperthyroidism and ophthalmopathy. Broader study findings: Before onset, ophthalmopathy was predicted by the model a median around 6 months earlier. Most expanded thyroid clonotypes above 0.001 also appeared in blood.

CDR3 size: 15 residues. Germline values: CDR1 SQVTM, CDR2 ANQGSEA. Trimming left V 6 bases short and J 5 bases short, with 22 bases between. Diagnostic decisions used clinical symptoms, serum thyroxine and TRAb, thyroid ultrasound and orbital computed tomography. The clonotype originates from an adult woman with Graves' disease, either hyperthyroidism or ophthalmopathy (not recorded which). The gene calls are TRBV29-1 and TRBJ1-1; weak D call: TRBD1 (5 bases). The specimen sequenced was peripheral blood or thyroid tissue (not recorded which). The CDR3 reads CSVTHSWGVGTEAFF. The CDR3 DNA is TGCAGCGTGACCCACTCCTGGGGGGTAGGGACTGAAGCTTTCTTT.